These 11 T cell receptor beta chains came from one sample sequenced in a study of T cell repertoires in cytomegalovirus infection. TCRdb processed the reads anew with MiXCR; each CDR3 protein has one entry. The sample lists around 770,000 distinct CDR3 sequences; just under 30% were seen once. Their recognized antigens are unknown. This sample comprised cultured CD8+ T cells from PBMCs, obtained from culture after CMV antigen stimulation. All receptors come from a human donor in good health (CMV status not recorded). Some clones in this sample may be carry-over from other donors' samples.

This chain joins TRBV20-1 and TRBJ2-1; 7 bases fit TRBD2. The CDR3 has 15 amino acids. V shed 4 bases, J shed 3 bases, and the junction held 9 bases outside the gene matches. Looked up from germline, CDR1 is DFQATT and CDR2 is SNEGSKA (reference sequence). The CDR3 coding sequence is TGCAGTGCTACTGATCTAGCGGTCCGCTACAATGAGCAGTTCTTC. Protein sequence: CSATDLAVRYNEQFF.

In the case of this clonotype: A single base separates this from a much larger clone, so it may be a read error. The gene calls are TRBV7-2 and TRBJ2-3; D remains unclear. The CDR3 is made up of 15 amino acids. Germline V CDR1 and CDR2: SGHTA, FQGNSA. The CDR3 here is CASGLVGSSTDTQYF. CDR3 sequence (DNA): TGTGCCAGCGGCTTAGTGGGCTCTAGCACAGATACGCAGTATTTT.

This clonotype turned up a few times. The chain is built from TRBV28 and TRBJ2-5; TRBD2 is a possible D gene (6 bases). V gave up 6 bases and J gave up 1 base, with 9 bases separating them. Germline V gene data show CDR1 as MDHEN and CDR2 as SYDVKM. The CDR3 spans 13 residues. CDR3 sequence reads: CASRGGIQETQYF. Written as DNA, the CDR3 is TGTGCCAGCAGGGGGGGAATCCAAGAGACCCAGTACTTC.

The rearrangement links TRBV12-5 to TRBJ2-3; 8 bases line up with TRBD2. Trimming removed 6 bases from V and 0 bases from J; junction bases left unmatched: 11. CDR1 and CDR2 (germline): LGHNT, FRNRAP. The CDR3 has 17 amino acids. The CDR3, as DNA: TGTGCTAGTGGCTACGGGACTAGTCGCACTAGCACAGATACGCAGTATTTT. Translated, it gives CASGYGTSRTSTDTQYF.

This CDR3 is CASSDDGRNYGYTF. CDR3 coding DNA: TGTGCCAGCAGTGATGACGGGAGGAACTATGGCTACACCTTC. The chain is built from TRBV9 and TRBJ1-2; D remains unclear. Trimming took 5 bases from V and 2 from J, leaving 13 bases between them. CDR1 is SGDLS, CDR2 YYNGEE, per germline. There are 14 residues in the CDR3.

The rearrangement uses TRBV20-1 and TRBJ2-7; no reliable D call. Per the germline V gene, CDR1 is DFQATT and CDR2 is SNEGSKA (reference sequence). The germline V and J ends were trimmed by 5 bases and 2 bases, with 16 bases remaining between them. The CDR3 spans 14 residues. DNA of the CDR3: TGCAGTGCTTACTGGACGGATTACCCCTACGAGCAGTACTTC. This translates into CSAYWTDYPYEQYF.

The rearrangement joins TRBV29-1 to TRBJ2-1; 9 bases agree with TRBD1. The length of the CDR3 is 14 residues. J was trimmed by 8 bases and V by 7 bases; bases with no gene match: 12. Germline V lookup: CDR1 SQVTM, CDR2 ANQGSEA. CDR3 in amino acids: CSDGDRVDGHEQFF. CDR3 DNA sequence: TGCAGCGATGGGGACAGGGTGGATGGCCATGAGCAGTTCTTC.

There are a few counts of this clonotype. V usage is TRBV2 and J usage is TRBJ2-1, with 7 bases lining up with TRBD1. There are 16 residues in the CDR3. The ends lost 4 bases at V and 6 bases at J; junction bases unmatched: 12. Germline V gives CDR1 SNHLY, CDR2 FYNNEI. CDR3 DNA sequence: TGTGCCAGCAGTGCTAAGGGACAGCCCCCTGGCAATGAGCAGTTCTTC. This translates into CASSAKGQPPGNEQFF.

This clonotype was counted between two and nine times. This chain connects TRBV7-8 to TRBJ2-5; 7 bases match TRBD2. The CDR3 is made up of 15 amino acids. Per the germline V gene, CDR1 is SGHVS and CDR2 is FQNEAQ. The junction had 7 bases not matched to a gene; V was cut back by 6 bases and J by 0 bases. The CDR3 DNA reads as TGTGCCAGCAGTCCTAGCGGAAAGTACCAAGAGACCCAGTACTTC. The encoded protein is CASSPSGKYQETQYF.

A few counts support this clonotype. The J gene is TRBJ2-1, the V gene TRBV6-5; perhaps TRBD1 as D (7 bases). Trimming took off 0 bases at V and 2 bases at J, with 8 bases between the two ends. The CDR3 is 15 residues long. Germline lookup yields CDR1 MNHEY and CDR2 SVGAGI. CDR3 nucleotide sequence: TGTGCCAGCAGTTACTCCAGGGGGGCCTACAATGAGCAGTTCTTC. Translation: CASSYSRGAYNEQFF.

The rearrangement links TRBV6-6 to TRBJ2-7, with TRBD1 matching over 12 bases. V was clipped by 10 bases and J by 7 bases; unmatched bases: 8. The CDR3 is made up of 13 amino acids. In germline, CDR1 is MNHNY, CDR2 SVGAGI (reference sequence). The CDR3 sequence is CATQGQGAREQYV. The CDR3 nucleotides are TGTGCCACCCAGGGACAGGGGGCGCGGGAGCAGTACGTC.